This T cell receptor (beta chain) was recorded in a study of identical twins. The CDR3 has 13 amino acids. Trimming left V 6 bases short and J 5 bases short, with 14 bases between. The germline gives CDR1 SGHRS, CDR2 YFSETQ. As for this clonotype: The antigen is undetermined.

One entry per CDR3 protein, called by TCRdb with MiXCR from the 5' RACE reads. The sample contains hundreds of thousands of distinct CDR3 sequences, about 24% of which appear only once. Overall study results and limits: The authors noted that invariant MAIT and iNKT cells could partly confound zero-insertion analyses. Abundant beta clonotypes from cord blood had fewer insertions, unlike memory repertoires, which showed none. Out-of-frame alpha sequences shared by twins showed excess low generation probability.

These data were also filed under a second study, of T cells expressing NK-cell markers. That report notes: Topping the CD3+CD56-NKG2C+ fraction as well were these clonotypes, in a handful of donors.

Sequenced input: CD4+ T cells sorted from blood. This sequence originates from a woman under 30 in good health. The chain is built from TRBV5-1 and TRBJ2-5; D may be TRBD1 (6 bases). The CDR3 DNA reads TGCGCCAGCACACCGGGGCAGGGGGAGACCCAGTACTTC. Its protein product is CASTPGQGETQYF.